This TCR beta chain was recovered during a study of blood T cell repertoires in COVID-19. The CDR3 spans 16 residues. J gave up 1 base and V 1 base, and 4 bases lay outside the gene matches. The V gene's germline CDR1 is LGHDT and CDR2 YNNKEL (reference sequence). Here immunoSEQ multiplex PCR was the method, and the copy in TCRdb shows in-frame clones only, minus some. The repertoire consists of 110,000 to 150,000 clones, with approximately 81% occurring once and the leading ten covering less than 7%. In terms of age and location, participants ranged from about 18 to 90 years and lived in about 25 US areas.

This sequence originates from a man in his forties with acute COVID-19. The chain links TRBV3-1 (or the pseudogene TRBV3-2) to TRBJ2-5; the match to TRBD2 covers 9 bases. Sequenced sample: PBMCs or T cells enriched from blood (not recorded which). The CDR3: CASSQGLAGIQETQYF. The CDR3 coding sequence is TGTGCCAGCAGCCAAGGCCTAGCGGGGATCCAAGAGACCCAGTACTTC.